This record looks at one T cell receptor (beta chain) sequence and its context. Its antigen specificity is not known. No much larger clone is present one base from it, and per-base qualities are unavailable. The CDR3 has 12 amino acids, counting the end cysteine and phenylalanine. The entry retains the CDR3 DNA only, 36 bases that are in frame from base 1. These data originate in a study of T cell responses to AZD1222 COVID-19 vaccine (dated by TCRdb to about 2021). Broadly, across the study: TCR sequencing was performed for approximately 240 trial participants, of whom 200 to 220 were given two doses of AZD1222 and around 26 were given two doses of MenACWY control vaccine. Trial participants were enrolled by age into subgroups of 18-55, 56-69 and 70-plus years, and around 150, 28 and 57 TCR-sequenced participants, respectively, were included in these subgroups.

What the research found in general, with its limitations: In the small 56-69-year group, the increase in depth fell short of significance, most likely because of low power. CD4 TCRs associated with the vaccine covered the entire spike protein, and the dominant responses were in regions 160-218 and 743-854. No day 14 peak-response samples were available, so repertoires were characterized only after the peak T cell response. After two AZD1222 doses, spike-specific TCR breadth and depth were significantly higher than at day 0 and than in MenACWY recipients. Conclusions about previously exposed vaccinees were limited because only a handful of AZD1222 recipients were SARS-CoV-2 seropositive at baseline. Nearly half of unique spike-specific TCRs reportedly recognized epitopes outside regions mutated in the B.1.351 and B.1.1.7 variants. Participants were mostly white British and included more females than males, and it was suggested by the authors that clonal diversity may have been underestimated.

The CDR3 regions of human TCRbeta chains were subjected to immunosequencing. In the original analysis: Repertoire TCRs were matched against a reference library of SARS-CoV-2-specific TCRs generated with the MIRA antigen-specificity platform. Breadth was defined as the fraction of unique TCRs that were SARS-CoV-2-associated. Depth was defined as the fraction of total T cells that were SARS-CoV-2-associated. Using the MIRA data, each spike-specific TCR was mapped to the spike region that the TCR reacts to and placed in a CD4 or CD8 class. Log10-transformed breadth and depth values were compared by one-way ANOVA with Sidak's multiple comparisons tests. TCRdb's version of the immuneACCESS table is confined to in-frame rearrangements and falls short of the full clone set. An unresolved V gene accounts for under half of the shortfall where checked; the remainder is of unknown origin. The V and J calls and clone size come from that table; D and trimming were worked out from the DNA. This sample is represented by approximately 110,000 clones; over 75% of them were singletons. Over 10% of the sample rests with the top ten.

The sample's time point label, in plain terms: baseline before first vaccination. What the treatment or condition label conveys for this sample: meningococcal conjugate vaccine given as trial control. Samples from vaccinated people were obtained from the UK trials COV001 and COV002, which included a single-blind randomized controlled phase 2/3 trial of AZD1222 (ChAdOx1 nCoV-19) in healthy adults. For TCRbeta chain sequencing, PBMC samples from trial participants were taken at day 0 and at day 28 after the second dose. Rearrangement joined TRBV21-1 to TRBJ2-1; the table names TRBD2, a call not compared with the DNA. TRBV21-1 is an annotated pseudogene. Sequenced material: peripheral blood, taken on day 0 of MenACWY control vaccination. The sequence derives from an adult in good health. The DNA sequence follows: TGTGCCAGGTTGGCTCTACGGGTTGAGCAGTTCTTC. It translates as CARLALRVEQFF.